The following is a TCR beta chain sequence with its context. This clonotype was seen at least ten times. This clone's antigen is unknown. No base quality values were provided; no much bigger clone lies one nucleotide off. These data are taken from a study of T cells in Graves' hyperthyroidism and ophthalmopathy (dated by TCRdb to about 2019). Study-wide context: Peripheral blood samples were taken at the time of initial diagnosis, prior to any treatment. To identify distinguishing TCR V-J signatures, a discovery cohort of 100 patients was used, comprising 43 with Graves' ophthalmopathy and approximately 58 with stable Graves' hyperthyroidism. An independent validation cohort of around 19 hyperthyroidism patients and 15 or so patients who later progressed to ophthalmopathy tested prospective prediction of ophthalmopathy. The approximately 100 discovery patients were divided at random into training and test sets in a 7:3 ratio. In addition, the study compared T-cell repertoires in thyroid tissue and in blood from six Graves' hyperthyroidism patients. Following sampling, methimazole starting at 30 mg daily was given to hyperthyroidism patients, and high-dose intravenous methylprednisolone was given to ophthalmopathy patients. The paper reports TCR Vbeta CDR3 sequencing of approximately 140 peripheral blood samples: 43 ophthalmopathy, 75 to 80 hyperthyroidism and approximately 17 progressor patients.

TCR beta CDR3 regions were amplified from RNA transcripts. The first round of RT-PCR for the TCR CDR3 was performed with the HTBI primer set and the Qiagen OneStep RT-PCR kit. The libraries were constructed in a second round of multiplex PCR and then size-selected and purified. Paired-end sequencing of the libraries was performed with 100 bp reads on an Illumina HiSeq2000. The authors' analysis ran thus. SOAPnuke was used to process the raw data, with reads discarded if the reads contained adapters or uncalled bases, had a mean Phred below 15, or lacked an exact constant-primer or identifier match. High-quality paired reads were merged using COPE v1.2.5, and each unique nucleotide sequence was defined as a clonotype. MiTCR v1.1 was used to align clonotypes to the IMGT TRBV, TRBD and TRBJ reference segments. The analysis included only V-J combinations with a frequency above 0.0001, which together covered around 99% of the repertoires. The TCS score was defined as the ratio of F50 (clonal expansion) to E x V (chaos), calculated using BLOSUM62-based TCRdist between CDR3 peptides within each V-J. Welch's t-statistics and random forest reduced roughly 500 V-J features to roughly 13, which were used in a naive Bayes classifier (R e1071). TCRdb applied fastp at Q25 and MiXCR to the public reads, then kept only in-frame beta chains. All rows with the same CDR3 protein become a single entry with the most common DNA and genes. The V and J calls and clone size are TCRdb's, not the authors'. The sample has about 340,000 distinct CDR3 sequences on record, around 20% of them singletons. The ten largest make up 50% of the sample.

From a lookup of the germline V gene, CDR1 and CDR2 are SGHVS and FQNEAQ. V was cut back by 4 bases and J by 4 bases, leaving a gap of 8 bases between them. The CDR3 measures 12 amino acids from cysteine to phenylalanine. Kept here is only the CDR3 DNA, which spans 36 bases and is read in frame from base 1. The study at large found these results: Ophthalmopathy was separated from stable hyperthyroidism by a 13 V-J signature model, with roughly 88% sensitivity and around 81% specificity obtained in cross-validation and 80%/75% obtained in testing. During validation, the model predicted progression to ophthalmopathy a median of approximately 7 months ahead of onset, with around 71% sensitivity and 72% to 80% specificity. Most expanded thyroid clonotypes (frequency above 0.001) were also found in blood, which suggests that blood repertoires may mirror thyroid immune responses. Sample size was not statistically predetermined, and investigators were not blinded to group allocation.

Graves' hyperthyroidism was defined as stable when no progression to ophthalmopathy occurred over 18 months of follow-up. The hyperthyroidism patients were between 18 and 65 years old and newly diagnosed, with a disease duration of less than 2 months. Any patient with an uncontrolled infection, another autoimmune disease, pregnancy or lactation was excluded. Diagnoses were established on the basis of clinical symptoms, serum thyroxine and TRAb, thyroid ultrasound, and orbital computed tomography. PBMCs were isolated from 7.5 to 10 ml of fresh peripheral blood by Ficoll-Paque density gradient centrifugation. Total RNA was extracted using Trizol reagent, and RNA quality was assessed on an Agilent 2100 Bioanalyzer.

This sequence uses TRBV7-8 and TRBJ2-7, with the D gene not confidently named. The sequence derives from a woman in her 50s with Graves' hyperthyroidism. The sequencing input was blood. The DNA reads TGTGCCAGCAGCTCTTTGGGTTACGAGCAGTACTTC. Its protein is CASSSLGYEQYF.